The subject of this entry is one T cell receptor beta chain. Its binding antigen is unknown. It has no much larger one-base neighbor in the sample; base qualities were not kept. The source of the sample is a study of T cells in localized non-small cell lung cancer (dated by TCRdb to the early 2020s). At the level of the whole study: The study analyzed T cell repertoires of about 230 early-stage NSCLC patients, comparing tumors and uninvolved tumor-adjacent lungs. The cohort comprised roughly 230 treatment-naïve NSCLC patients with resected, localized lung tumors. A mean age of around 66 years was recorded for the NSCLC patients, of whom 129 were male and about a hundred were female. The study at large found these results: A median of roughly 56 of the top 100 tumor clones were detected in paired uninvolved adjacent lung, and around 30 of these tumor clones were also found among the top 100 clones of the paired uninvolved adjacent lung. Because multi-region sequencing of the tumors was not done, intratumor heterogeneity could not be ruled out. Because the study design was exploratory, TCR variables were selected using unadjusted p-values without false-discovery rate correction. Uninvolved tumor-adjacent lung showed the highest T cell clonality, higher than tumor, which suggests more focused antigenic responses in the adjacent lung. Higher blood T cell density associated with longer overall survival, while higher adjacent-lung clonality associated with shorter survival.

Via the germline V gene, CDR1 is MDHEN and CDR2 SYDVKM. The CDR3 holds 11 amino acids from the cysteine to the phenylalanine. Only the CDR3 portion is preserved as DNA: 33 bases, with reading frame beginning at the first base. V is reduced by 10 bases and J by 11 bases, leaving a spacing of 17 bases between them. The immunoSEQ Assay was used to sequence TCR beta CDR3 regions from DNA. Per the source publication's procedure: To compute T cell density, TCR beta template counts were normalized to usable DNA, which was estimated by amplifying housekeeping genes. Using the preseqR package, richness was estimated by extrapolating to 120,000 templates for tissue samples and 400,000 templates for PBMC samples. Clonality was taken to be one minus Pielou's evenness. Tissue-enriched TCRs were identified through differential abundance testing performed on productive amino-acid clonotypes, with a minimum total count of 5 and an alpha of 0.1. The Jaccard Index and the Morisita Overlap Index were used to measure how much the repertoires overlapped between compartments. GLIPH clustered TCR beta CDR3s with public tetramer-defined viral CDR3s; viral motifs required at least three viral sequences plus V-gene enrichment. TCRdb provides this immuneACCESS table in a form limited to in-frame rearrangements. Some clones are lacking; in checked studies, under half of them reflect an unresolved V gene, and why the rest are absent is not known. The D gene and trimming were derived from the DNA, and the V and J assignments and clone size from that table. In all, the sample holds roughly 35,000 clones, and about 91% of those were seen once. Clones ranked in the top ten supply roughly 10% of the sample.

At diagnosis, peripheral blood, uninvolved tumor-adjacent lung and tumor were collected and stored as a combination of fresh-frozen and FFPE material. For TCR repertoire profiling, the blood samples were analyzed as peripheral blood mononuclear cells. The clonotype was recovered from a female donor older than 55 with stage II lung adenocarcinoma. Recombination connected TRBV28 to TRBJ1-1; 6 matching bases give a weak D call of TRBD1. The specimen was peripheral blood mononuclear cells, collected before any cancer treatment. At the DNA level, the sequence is TGTGCCACCCGGGGGGGGGCAGCGGCTTTCTTT. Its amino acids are CATRGGAAAFF.